This T cell receptor (beta chain) was captured in a study of blood T cell repertoires in COVID-19 (dated by TCRdb to 2019 to 2021). A note on the overall study: Samples from collaborators originated in the United States, Italy and Spain and spanned both the acute and convalescent phases of COVID-19. The prospective study material was composed of cDNA or gDNA derived from T cells, B-cell-depleted T cells, or PBMCs. Deeply sampled blood TCRbeta repertoires from subjects exposed to, actively infected with, or recovered from COVID-19 were included in the dataset. A freely available public database, intended as a resource for researchers studying the immune response to SARS-CoV-2, is where the repertoires were released. The samples were drawn from the first 160 participants of the ongoing ImmuneRACE study and from 1,254 subjects provided by 6 global collaborators. The sample metadata nearly always contained a de-identified subject ID, COVID-19 status, age in years and sex. Where available, HLA class I and class II types were taken from metadata supplied by the sample provider and were not determined by assay-based typing. The research as a whole found: The amount of clinical and demographic metadata varied by source and participant and was provided uncurated.

Remarks on this clone: Its antigen is unknown. No base qualities exist here, and no much larger clone lies one base off it.

The germline V gene encodes CDR1 LNHDA and CDR2 SQIVND (reference sequence). Inclusive of the bounding cysteine and phenylalanine, the CDR3 is 17 residues long. Only the CDR3 DNA is retained, 51 bases long and in frame from the first base. The germline V end is reduced by 6 bases and the J end by 5 bases; junction bases left unmatched: 12. Another Seattle source contributed samples from volunteer blood donors who had recovered from COVID-19. The collaborating institutions used their own protocols to collect whole blood in K2EDTA tubes. For TCRbeta analysis, collaborator samples were shipped as frozen whole blood, as isolated PBMCs, or as DNA extracted from either sample type. TCRbeta CDR3 regions were amplified from genomic DNA using the immunoSEQ Assay, a bias-controlled multiplex PCR. As for the authors' bioinformatics: The number of nucleated cells in each sample was estimated by amplification of reference gene primers within the assay. To quantify the absolute abundance of each unique TCRbeta CDR3 rearrangement, sequence reads were collapsed and filtered. Productive Simpson clonality was computed per sample as the square root of Simpson's diversity index over productive rearrangements. What TCRdb holds here is the immuneACCESS table cut down to in-frame rearrangements. Part of the clones is not present; checked against another copy, under half of the missing clones reflect an unresolved V gene, and the others are unexplained. The V and J calls and clone size are taken from that table; D and trimming were inferred from the DNA. The sample table contains about 340,000 clones; only one count was recorded for about 90% of them. The ten largest clones represent 2.5% to 4% of the sample.

Sequencing was performed on peripheral blood. The sequence is built from TRBV19 and TRBJ2-1, with 11 bases aligning to TRBD2. This sequence was found in a woman between 18 and 29 years old who had recovered from COVID-19. The CDR3: CASSTLYSGRGDNEQFF. The DNA sequence follows: TGTGCCAGTAGCACTCTATATAGCGGGAGGGGAGACAATGAGCAGTTCTTC.